The following is a TCR beta chain sequence with its context. The antigen is undetermined. This specimen belongs to a study of shared clonotypes between healthy human individuals. Naive CD8 cells were CD45RO-negative, positively selected for CCR7, excluding terminally differentiated effector memory CD45RA+ cells. Sorted-subset replicate PCR reactions were performed with about 210 ng DNA, corresponding to 30,000 to 35,000 T cell genomes. TCRdb keeps only in-frame clones here, not all; method: immunoSEQ multiplex PCR. Of 760,000 or so clones listed, 95% to 97% are singletons. Findings and limits, study-wide: Clonotype sharing across four donors was observed for around 5.1% of naive CD4 clonotypes. Since donors were few, the genetic and exposure-history diversity represented was limited.

Germline CDR1 is SNHLY and CDR2 is FYNNEI. The CDR3 runs 16 residues. Trimming took 1 base from V and 6 from J; bases not matched to a gene: 9. Input material: naive CD8+ T cells sorted from blood. The receptor comes from a young man in good health. The chain has TRBV2 and TRBJ2-1; TRBD1 agrees at 7 bases. DNA of the CDR3: TGTGCCAGCAGTGAAGTCCGGGACAGCTATAGCAATGAGCAGTTCTTC. Its protein is CASSEVRDSYSNEQFF.